This TCR beta chain stems from a study of blood T cells in healthy people across ages. At least ten counts were recorded for this clonotype. V was pared by 2 bases and J by 3 bases, with 14 bases of the junction left unmatched. The CDR3 covers 19 residues. CDR1 and CDR2 from the germline V gene are MNHEY and SMNVEV (reference sequence). The authors ran a second PCR of roughly 7 to 11 cycles using a sample-barcoded 5' primer and a J-beta primer mix. Each CDR3 protein gets one entry after TCRdb re-called the 5' RACE reads with MiXCR. The data show some 900,000 distinct CDR3 sequences, with around 28% seen just once and approximately 15% held by the top ten.

The receptor was derived from a woman aged 80 or over in good health. Source material: blood. This chain joins TRBV27 and TRBJ2-7; the match to TRBD1 covers 12 bases. The CDR3 is CASSLRVAGTGGTLYEQYF. The CDR3 DNA reads TGTGCCAGCAGTTTACGAGTAGCCGGGACAGGGGGCACCCTCTACGAGCAGTACTTC.